This entry features one T cell receptor beta chain sequence. The source of the sample is a study of blood T cell repertoires in COVID-19. Per germline, CDR1 ENHRY and CDR2 SYGVKD. CDR3 length: 15 residues. Unmatched junction bases numbered 9, after V lost 4 bases and J lost 4 bases. As originally analysed: Amplification of reference gene primers was used by the study to estimate nucleated cell counts. Here immunoSEQ multiplex PCR was the method, and the copy in TCRdb shows in-frame clones only, minus some. The V and J calls and clone size are taken from that table; D and trimming were inferred from the DNA. The repertoire holds around 260,000 clones, with around 86% as singletons.

The rearrangement joins TRBV10-3 to TRBJ2-7; 8 nucleotides align to TRBD1. Specimen: peripheral blood. This receptor was identified in a man in his forties or fifties who had recovered from COVID-19. For the CDR3, the DNA is TGTGCCATCAGTGGGGTCCGGGACAGGACGTACGAGCAGTACTTC. Protein: CAISGVRDRTYEQYF.